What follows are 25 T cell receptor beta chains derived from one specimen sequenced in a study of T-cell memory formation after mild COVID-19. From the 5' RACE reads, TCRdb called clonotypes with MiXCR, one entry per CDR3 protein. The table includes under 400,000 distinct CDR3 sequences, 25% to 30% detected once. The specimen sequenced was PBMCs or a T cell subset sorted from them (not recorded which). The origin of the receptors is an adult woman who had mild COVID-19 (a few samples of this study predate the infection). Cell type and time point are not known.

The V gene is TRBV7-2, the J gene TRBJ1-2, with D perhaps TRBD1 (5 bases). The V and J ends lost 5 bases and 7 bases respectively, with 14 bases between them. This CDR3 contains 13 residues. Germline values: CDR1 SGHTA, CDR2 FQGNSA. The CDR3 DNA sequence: TGTGCCAGCAGCCCATCCAGGGTGGTTGGCTACACCTTC. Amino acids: CASSPSRVVGYTF.

CDR3 in amino acids: CASSLTGTGGRKREAFF. The CDR3 bases are TGCGCCAGCAGCTTAACCGGGACAGGGGGGAGGAAGAGGGAAGCTTTCTTT. The chain uses TRBV5-1 and TRBJ1-1; 11 nucleotides line up with TRBD1. V was pared by 2 bases and J by 8 bases, with 14 bases of the junction left unmatched. Germline assignment: CDR1 SGHRS and CDR2 YFSETQ. The CDR3 totals 17 residues.

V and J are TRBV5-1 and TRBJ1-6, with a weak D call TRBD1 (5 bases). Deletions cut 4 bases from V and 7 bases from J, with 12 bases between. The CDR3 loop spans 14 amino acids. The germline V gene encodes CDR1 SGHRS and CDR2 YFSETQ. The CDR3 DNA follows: TGCGCCAGCAGCCCAGGGACGGACAATTCACCCCTCCACTTT. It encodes CASSPGTDNSPLHF.

CDR3: CASSSYRAGKTEAFF. The CDR3 DNA reads as TGTGCCAGCAGCTCTTACAGGGCTGGGAAGACTGAAGCTTTCTTT. The chain joins TRBV7-9 to TRBJ1-1, with D possibly TRBD1 on 6 matching bases. Germline V lookup: CDR1 SEHNR, CDR2 FQNEAQ (reference sequence). The CDR3 loop spans 15 amino acids. Trimming pared 4 bases from V and 5 bases from J, leaving 17 bases between.

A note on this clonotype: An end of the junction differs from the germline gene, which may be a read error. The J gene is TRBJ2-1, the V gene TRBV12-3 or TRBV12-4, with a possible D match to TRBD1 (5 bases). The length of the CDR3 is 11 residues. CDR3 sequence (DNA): TGTGCCATCCAGTTTGGGGCCAGAAGGGGCTTC. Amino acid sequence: CAIQFGARRGF.

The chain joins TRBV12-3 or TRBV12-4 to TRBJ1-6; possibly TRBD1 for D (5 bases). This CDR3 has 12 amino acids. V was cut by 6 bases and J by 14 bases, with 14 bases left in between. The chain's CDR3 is CASSRSPGALHF. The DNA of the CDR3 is TGTGCCAGCAGCCGGTCACCGGGGGCCCTCCACTTT.

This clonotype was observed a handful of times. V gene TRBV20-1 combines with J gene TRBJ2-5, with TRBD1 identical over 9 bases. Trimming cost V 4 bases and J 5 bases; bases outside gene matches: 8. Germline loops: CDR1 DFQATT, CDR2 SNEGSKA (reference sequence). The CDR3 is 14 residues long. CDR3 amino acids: CSATTQGAWETQYF. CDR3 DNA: TGCAGTGCTACTACACAGGGGGCCTGGGAGACCCAGTACTTC.

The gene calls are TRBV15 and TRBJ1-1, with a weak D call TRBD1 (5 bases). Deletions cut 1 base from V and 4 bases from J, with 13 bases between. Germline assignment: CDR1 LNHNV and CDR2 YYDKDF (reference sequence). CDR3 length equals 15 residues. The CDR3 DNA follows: TGTGCCACCAGCAGAGGATCGAGGGGAATCACTGAAGCTTTCTTT. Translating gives CATSRGSRGITEAFF.

The CDR3 DNA reads TGTGCCAGCAGCGTTGGACACGGAAGGGTCTACGAGCAGTACTTC. Amino acid sequence: CASSVGHGRVYEQYF. The chain is built from TRBV9 and TRBJ2-7, with a possible D match to TRBD1 (5 bases). Germline CDR1 SGDLS, CDR2 YYNGEE. Deletions cut 2 bases from V and 3 bases from J, with 15 bases between. The CDR3 consists of 15 residues.

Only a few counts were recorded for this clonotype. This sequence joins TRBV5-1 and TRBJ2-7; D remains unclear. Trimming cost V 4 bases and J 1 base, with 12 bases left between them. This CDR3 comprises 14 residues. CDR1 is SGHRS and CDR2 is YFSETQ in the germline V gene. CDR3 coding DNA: TGCGCCAGCAGCCGCCGTATAGAGTCCTACGAGCAGTACTTC. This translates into CASSRRIESYEQYF.

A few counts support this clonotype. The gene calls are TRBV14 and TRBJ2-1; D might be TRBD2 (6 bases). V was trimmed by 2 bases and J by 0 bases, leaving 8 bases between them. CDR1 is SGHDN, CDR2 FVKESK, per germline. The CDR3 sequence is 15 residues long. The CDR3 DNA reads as TGTGCCAGCAGCCAACGGGAGATCTCCTACAATGAGCAGTTCTTC. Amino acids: CASSQREISYNEQFF.

The CDR3 DNA follows: TGTGCCAGCAGCCGCGGGGGGTCTAATGAGCAGTTCTTC. Translation gives CASSRGGSNEQFF. This rearrangement joins TRBV7-2 to TRBJ2-1; TRBD2 matches at 8 bases. Germline V lookup: CDR1 SGHTA, CDR2 FQGNSA. Trimming at V came to 5 bases and at J to 7 bases, leaving 4 bases not matched to a gene. CDR3 length: 13 residues. Looking up the rest from reference TRBV7-2 and TRBJ2-1 gives the full variable domain: GAGVSQSPSNKVTEKGKDVELRCDPISGHTALYWYRQSLGQGLEFLIYFQGNSAPDKSGLPSDRFSAERTGGSVSTLTIQRTQQEDSAVYLCASSRGGSNEQFFGPGTRLTVL.

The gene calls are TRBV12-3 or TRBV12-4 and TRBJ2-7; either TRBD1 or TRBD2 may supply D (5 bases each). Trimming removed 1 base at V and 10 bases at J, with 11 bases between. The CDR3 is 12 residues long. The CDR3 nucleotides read TGTGCCAGCAGTTTAGGGGGACGGAAACAGTACTTC. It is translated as CASSLGGRKQYF.

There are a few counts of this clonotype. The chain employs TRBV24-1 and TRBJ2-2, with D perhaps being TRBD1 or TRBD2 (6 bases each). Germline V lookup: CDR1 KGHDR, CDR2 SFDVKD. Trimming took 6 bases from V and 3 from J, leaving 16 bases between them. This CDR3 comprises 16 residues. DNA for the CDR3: TGTGCCACCAGTTTCAGCGAGGAGGGGGACACCGGGGAGCTGTTTTTT. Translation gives CATSFSEEGDTGELFF.

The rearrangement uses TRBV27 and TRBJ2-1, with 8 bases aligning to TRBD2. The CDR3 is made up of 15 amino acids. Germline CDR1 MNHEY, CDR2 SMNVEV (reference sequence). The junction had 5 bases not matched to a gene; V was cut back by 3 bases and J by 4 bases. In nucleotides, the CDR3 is TGTGCCAGCAGTTTGGGGGCGGGAGGATACAATGAGCAGTTCTTC. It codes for CASSLGAGGYNEQFF.

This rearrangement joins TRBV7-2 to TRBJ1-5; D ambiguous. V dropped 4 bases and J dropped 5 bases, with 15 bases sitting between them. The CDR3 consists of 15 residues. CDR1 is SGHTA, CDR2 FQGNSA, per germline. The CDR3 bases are TGTGCCAGCAGCTCTAGTGCCGGAACCTATCAGCCCCAGCATTTT. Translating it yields CASSSSAGTYQPQHF.

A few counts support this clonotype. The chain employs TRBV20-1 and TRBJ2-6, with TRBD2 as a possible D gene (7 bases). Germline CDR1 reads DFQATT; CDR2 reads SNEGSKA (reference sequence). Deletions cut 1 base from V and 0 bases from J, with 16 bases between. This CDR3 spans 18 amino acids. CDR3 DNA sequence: TGCAGTGCTAGAGGTCGGGGGGCGGCACCCTCTGGGGCCAACGTCCTGACTTTC. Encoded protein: CSARGRGAAPSGANVLTF.

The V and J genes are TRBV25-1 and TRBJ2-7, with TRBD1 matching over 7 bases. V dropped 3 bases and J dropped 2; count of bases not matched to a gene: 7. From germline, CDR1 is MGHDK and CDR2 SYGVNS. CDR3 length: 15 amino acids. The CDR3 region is CASSDYTGAAYEQYF. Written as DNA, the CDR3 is TGTGCCAGCAGTGATTATACAGGGGCGGCCTACGAGCAGTACTTC.

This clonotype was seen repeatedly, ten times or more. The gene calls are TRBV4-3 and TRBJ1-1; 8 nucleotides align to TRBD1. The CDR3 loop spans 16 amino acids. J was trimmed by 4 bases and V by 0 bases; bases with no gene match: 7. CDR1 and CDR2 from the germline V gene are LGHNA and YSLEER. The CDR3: CASSQDLAGGITEAFF. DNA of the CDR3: TGCGCCAGCAGCCAAGATCTGGCAGGGGGCATCACTGAAGCTTTCTTT.

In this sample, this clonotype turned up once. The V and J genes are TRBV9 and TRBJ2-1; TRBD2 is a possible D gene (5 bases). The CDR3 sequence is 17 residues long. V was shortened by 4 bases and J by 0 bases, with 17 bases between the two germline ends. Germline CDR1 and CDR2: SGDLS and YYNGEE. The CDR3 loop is CASSQNQKRSSYNEQFF. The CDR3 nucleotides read TGTGCCAGCAGCCAAAATCAGAAGCGGAGCTCCTACAATGAGCAGTTCTTC.

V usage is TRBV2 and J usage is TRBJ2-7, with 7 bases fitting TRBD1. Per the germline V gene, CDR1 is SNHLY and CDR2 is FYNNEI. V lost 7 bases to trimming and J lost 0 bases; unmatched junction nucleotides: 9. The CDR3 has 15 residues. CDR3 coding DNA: TGTGCCAGCACAGGGGGTCGGGACAACTCCTACGAGCAGTACTTC. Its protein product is CASTGGRDNSYEQYF.

The CDR3 spells CSATSATALQETQYF. In DNA, the CDR3 is TGCAGTGCTACGTCAGCGACTGCTCTTCAAGAGACCCAGTACTTC. The gene calls are TRBV20-1 and TRBJ2-5; D uncertain. The CDR3 covers 15 residues. Per the germline V gene, CDR1 is DFQATT and CDR2 is SNEGSKA (reference sequence). V was cut by 4 bases and J by 2 bases, with 17 bases left in between.

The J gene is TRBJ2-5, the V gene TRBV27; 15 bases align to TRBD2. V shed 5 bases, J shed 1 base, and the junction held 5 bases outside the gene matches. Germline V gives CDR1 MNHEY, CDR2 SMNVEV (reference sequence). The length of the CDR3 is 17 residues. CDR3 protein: CASSRPGLAGGQETQYF. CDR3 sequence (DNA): TGTGCCAGCAGTCGCCCGGGACTAGCGGGGGGCCAAGAGACCCAGTACTTC.

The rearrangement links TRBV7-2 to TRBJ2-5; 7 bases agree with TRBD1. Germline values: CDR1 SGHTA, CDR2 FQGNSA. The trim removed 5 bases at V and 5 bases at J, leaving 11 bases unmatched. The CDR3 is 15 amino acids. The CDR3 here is CASSSLQGPRETQYF. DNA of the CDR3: TGTGCCAGCAGCAGCCTACAGGGGCCGCGGGAGACCCAGTACTTC.

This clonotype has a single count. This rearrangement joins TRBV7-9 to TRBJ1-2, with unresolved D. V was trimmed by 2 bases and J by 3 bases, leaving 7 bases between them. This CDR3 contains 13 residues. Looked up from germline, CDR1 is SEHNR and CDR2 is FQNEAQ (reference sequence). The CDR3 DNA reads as TGTGCCAGCAGCTTATGGACGGACTATGGCTACACCTTC. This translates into CASSLWTDYGYTF. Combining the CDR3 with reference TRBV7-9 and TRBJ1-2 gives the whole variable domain DTGVSQNPRHKITKRGQNVTFRCDPISEHNRLYWYRQTLGQGPEFLTYFQNEAQLEKSRLLSDRFSAERPKGSFSTLEIQRTEQGDSAMYLCASSLWTDYGYTFGSGTRLTVV.